The clone carrying this T cell receptor beta chain was seen more than once but under ten times. Its antigen is as yet unknown. TCRdb re-derived calls from the 5' RACE reads in MiXCR, one entry per CDR3 protein. This sample has approximately 70,000 distinct CDR3 sequences, with roughly an eighth found just once. The record originates from a study of early T cells in non-severe SARS-CoV-2 infection. Germline CDR1 is SGHVS and CDR2 is FNYEAQ. The CDR3 contains 15 residues. The V and J ends lost 4 bases and 2 bases respectively, with 9 bases between them. Study-level findings and limits: Matches to VDJdb favored anti-spike CD8 responses and missed private and CD4 specificities.

The chain recombines TRBV7-6 with TRBJ2-6, with D unclear. The source was whole blood, collected at baseline. The origin of this receptor is an adult who was a healthcare worker with PCR-confirmed SARS-CoV-2 infection or an uninfected control (not recorded which). The CDR3 nucleotides are TGTGCCAGCAGCTCCCGGGTAACTGGGGCCAACGTCCTGACTTTC. It specifies CASSSRVTGANVLTF.